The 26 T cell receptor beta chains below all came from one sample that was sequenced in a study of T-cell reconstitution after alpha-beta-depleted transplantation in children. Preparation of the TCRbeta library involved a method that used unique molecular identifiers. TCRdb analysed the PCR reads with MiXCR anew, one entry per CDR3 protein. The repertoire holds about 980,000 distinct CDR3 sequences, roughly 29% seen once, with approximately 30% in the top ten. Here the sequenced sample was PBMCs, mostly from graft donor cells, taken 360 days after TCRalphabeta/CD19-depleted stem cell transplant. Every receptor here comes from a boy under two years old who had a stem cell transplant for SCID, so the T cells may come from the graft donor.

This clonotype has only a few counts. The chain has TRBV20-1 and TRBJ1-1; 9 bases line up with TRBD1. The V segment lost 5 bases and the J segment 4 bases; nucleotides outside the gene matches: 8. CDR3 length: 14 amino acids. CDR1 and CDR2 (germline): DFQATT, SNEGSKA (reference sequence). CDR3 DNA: TGCAGTGCTCAGGACAGGGGTGTAAGCACTGAAGCTTTCTTT. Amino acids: CSAQDRGVSTEAFF.

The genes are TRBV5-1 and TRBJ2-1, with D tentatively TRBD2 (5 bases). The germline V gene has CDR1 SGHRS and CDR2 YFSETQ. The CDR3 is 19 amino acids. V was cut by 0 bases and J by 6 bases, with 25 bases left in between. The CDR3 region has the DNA TGCGCCAGCAGCTTGGCCCCCCCAGGACTGGGCGTGAATGGCAATGAGCAGTTCTTC. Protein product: CASSLAPPGLGVNGNEQFF.

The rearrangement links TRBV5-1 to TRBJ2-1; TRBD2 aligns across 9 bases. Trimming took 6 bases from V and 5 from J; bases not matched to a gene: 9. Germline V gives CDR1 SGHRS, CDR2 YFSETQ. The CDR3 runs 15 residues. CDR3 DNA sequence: TGCGCCAGCACTACCGTAGCGGGGGCCCACAATGAGCAGTTCTTC. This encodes CASTTVAGAHNEQFF.

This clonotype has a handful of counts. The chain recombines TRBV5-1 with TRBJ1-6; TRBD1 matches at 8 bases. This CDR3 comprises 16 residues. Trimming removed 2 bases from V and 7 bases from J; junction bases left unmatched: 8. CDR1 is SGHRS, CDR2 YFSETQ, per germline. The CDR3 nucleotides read TGCGCCAGCAGCTTATGGCAGGGGGCCCTCAATTCACCCCTCCACTTT. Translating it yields CASSLWQGALNSPLHF.

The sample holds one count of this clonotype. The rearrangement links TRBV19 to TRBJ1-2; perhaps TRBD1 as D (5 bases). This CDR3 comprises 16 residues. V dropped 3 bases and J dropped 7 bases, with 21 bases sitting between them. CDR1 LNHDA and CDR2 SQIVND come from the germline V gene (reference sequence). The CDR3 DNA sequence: TGTGCCAGTAGTATTGAATTGGCAGGGCCTCCTCGTGGCTACACCTTC. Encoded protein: CASSIELAGPPRGYTF.

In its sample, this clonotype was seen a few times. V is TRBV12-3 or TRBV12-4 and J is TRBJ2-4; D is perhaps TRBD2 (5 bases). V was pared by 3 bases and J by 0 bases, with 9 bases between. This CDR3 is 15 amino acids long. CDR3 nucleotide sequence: TGTGCCAGCAGTTTGAGGGTTCAAGCCAAAAACATTCAGTACTTC. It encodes CASSLRVQAKNIQYF.

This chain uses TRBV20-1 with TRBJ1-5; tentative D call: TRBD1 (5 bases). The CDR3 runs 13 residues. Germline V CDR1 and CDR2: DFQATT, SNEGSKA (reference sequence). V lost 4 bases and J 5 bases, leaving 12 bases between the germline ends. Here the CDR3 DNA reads TGCAGTGCTACCGGACACTTGGATCAGCCCCAGCATTTT. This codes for CSATGHLDQPQHF.

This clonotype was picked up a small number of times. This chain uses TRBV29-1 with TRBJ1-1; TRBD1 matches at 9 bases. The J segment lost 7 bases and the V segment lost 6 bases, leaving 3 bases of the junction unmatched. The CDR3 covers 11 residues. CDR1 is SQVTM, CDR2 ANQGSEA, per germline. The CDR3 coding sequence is TGCAGCGTGAGGACAGGGGATGAAGCTTTCTTT. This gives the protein CSVRTGDEAFF.

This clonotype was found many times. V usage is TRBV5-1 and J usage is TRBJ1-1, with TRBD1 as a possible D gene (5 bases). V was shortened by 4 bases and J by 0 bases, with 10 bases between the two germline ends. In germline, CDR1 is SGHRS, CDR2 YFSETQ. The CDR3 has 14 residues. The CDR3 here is CASSKGTVNTEAFF. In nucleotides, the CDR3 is TGCGCCAGCAGCAAAGGGACGGTGAACACTGAAGCTTTCTTT.

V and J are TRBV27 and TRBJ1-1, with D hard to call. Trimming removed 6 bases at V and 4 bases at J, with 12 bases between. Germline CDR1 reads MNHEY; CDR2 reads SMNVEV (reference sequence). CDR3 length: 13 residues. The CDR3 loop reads CASRVEAFTEAFF. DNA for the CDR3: TGTGCCAGCAGGGTGGAGGCCTTCACTGAAGCTTTCTTT.

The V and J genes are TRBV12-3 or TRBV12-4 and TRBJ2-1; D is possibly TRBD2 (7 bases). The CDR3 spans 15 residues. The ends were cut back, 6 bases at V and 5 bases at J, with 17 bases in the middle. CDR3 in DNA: TGTGCCAGCAGGATCATGGGGGGGGCGGACAATGAGCAGTTCTTC. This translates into CASRIMGGADNEQFF.

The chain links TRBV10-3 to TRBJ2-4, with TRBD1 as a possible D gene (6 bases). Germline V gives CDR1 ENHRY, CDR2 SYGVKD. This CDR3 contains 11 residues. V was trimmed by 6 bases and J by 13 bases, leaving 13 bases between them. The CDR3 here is CAIRSRGPQYF. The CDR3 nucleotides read TGTGCCATCAGAAGCAGGGGCCCACAGTACTTC.

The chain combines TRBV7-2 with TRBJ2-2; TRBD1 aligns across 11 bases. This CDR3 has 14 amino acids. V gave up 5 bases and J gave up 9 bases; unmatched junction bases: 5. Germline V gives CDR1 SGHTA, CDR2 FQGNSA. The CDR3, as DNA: TGTGCCAGCAGCAAGGACAGGGGGCGCCGGGAGCTGTTTTTT. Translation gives CASSKDRGRRELFF.

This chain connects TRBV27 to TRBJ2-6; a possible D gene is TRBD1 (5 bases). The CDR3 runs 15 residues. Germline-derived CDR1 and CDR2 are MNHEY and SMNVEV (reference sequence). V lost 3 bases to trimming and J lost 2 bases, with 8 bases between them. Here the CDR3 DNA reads TGTGCCAGCAGTTTCAGGGCGGCTGGGGCCAACGTCCTGACTTTC. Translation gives CASSFRAAGANVLTF.

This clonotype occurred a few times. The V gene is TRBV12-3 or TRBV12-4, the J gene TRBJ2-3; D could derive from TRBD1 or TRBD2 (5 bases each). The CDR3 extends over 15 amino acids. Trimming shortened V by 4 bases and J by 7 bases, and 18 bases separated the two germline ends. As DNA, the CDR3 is TGTGCCAGCAGTTCCCCCGGGGACGCACTATATACGCAGTATTTT. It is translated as CASSSPGDALYTQYF.

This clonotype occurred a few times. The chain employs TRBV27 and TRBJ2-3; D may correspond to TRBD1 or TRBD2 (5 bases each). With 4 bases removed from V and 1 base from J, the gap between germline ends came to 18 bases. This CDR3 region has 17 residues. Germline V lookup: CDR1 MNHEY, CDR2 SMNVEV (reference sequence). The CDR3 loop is CASSSPGPQWGTDTQYF. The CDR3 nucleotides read TGTGCCAGCAGTTCCCCGGGACCCCAATGGGGCACAGATACGCAGTATTTT.

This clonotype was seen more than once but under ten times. CDR3 residues: CASSSRGGTSSTGELFF. CDR3 coding DNA: TGCGCCAGCAGCTCCCGAGGGGGGACATCTAGCACCGGGGAGCTGTTTTTT. The rearrangement links TRBV5-1 to TRBJ2-2, with D possibly called TRBD1 or TRBD2 (6 bases each). CDR1 SGHRS and CDR2 YFSETQ come from the germline V gene. The CDR3 spans 17 residues. V lost 3 bases and J lost 4, with 19 bases in between.

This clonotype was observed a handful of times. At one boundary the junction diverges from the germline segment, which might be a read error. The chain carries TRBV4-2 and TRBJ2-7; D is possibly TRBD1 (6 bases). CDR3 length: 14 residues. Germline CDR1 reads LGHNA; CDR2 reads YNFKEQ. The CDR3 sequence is CASSQELWGHLPLF. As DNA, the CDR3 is TGTGCCAGCAGCCAAGAATTATGGGGACACCTACCACTATTC.

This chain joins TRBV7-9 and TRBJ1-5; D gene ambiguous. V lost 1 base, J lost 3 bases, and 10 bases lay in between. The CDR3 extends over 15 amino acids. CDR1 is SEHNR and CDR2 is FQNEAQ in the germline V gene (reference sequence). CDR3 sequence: CASSLVGRYNQPQHF. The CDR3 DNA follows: TGTGCCAGCAGCTTAGTAGGCCGGTACAATCAGCCCCAGCATTTT.

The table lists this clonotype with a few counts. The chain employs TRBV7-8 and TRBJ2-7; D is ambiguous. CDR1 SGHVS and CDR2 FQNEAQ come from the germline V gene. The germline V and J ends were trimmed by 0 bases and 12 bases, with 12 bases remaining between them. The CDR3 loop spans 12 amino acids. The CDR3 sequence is CASSLALEGRYF. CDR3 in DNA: TGTGCCAGCAGCTTAGCCCTGGAAGGACGGTACTTC. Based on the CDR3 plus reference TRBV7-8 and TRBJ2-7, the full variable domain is GAGVSQSPRYKVAKRGQDVALRCDPISGHVSLFWYQQALGQGPEFLTYFQNEAQLDKSGLPSDRFFAERPEGSVSTLKIQRTQQEDSAVYLCASSLALEGRYFGPGTRLTVT.

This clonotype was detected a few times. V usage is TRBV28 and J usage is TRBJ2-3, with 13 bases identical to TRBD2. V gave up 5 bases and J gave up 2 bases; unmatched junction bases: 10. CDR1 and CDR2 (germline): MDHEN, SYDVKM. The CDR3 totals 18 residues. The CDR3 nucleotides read TGTGCCAGCAGTCAAGGACTAGCGGGGGCCGTTTACACAGATACGCAGTATTTT. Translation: CASSQGLAGAVYTDTQYF.

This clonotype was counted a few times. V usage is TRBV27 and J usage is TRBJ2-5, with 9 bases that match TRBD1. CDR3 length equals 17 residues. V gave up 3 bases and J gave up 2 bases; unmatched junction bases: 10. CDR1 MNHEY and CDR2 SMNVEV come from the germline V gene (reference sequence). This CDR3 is CASSLGGTGTTQETQYF. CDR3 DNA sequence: TGTGCCAGCAGTTTGGGGGGGACAGGGACAACTCAAGAGACCCAGTACTTC.

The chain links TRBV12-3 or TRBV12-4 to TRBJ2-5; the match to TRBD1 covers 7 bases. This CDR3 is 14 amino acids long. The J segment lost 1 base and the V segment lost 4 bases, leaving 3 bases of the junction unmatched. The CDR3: CASSWGTVQETQYF. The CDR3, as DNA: TGTGCCAGCAGTTGGGGGACAGTCCAAGAGACCCAGTACTTC.

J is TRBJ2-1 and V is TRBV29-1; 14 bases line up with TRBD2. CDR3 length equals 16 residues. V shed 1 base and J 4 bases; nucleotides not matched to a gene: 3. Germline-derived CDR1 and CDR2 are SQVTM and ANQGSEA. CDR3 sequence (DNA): TGCAGCGTTGAAGGGACTAGCGGGGGGCGGTACAATGAGCAGTTCTTC. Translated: CSVEGTSGGRYNEQFF.

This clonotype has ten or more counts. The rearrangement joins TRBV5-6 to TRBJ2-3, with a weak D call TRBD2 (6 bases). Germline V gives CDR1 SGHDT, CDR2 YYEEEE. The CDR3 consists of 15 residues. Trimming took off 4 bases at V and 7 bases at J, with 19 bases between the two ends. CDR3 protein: CASSTKGLPSNTQYF. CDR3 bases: TGTGCCAGCAGCACGAAGGGACTCCCCTCGAATACGCAGTATTTT.

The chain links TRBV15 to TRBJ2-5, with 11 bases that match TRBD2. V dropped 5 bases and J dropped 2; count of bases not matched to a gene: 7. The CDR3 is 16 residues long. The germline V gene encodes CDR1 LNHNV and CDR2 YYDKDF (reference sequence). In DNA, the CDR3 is TGTGCCACCAGCCGGAGACTAGCGGGGAGGCAAGAGACCCAGTACTTC. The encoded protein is CATSRRLAGRQETQYF.